A selection of T cell receptor beta chains follows, all from one sample in a study of T cell responses to AZD1222 COVID-19 vaccine. Clones were sequenced by immunoSEQ multiplex PCR, and TCRdb holds only the in-frame ones, with some missing. The table includes 80,000 to 95,000 clones, roughly 86% detected once. The input for sequencing was peripheral blood, taken 28 days after the second AZD1222 dose. The receptors were sampled from an adult who received the AZD1222 COVID-19 vaccine. Each CDR3 is given with its conserved first and last residue. The D gene is left open where the match is weak. Expanded clones get a size class; other rows say once, few or many, or leave the size out.

D: TRBD2; V: TRBV3-1/TRBV3-2; J: TRBJ2-3; size: NA; DNA: TGTGCCAGCAGCCAAGGGCTTGGACTAGCGGGAGTGGATACGCAGTATTTT; CDR3: CASSQGLGLAGVDTQYF
D: NA; V: TRBV6-1; J: TRBJ1-6; size: NA; DNA: TGTGCCAGCAGTGACGGGGGCGGTTCACCCCTCCACTTT; CDR3: CASSDGGGSPLHF
D: NA; V: TRBV5-4; J: TRBJ2-6; size: NA; DNA: TGTGCCAGCAGCTTTCGACAGACCGGGGCCAACGTCCTGACTTTC; CDR3: CASSFRQTGANVLTF
D: NA; V: TRBV24-1; J: TRBJ2-3; size: NA; DNA: TGTGCCACCAGTGATCAAAGGCGGGCAGGTGGATATACGCAGTATTTT; CDR3: CATSDQRRAGGYTQYF
D: TRBD1; V: TRBV5-1; J: TRBJ1-2; size: NA; DNA: TGCGCCAGCAGCTTGGGTACCTTACAGGGGGCTGGGGGCTACACCTTC; CDR3: CASSLGTLQGAGGYTF
D: NA; V: TRBV19; J: TRBJ1-4; size: once; DNA: TGTGCCAGTAGTATAGGAGAAAAACTGTTTTTT; CDR3: CASSIGEKLFF
D: TRBD2; V: TRBV2; J: TRBJ2-2; size: NA; DNA: TGTGCCAGCAGTCTAGCGGGAGTGAACACCGGGGAGCTGTTTTTT; CDR3: CASSLAGVNTGELFF
D: NA; V: TRBV9; J: TRBJ1-4; size: once; DNA: TGTGCCAGCAGCGTAGGTGTACTCTTCGCTACTAATGAAAAACTGTTTTTT; CDR3: CASSVGVLFATNEKLFF
D: NA; V: TRBV3-1/TRBV3-2; J: TRBJ2-3; size: NA; DNA: TGTGCCAGCAGCCTGCTCCTAGCGACACACACAGATACGCAGTATTTT; CDR3: CASSLLLATHTDTQYF
D: TRBD1; V: TRBV19; J: TRBJ1-5; size: NA; DNA: TGTGCCAGTAGTATAAGGGACAGGGGGGTCGGGGGAAATCAGCCCCAGCATTTT; CDR3: CASSIRDRGVGGNQPQHF
D: NA; V: TRBV10-1; J: TRBJ1-5; size: NA; DNA: TGCGCCAGGGTCATGGTCTGGGTTAGCAATCAGCCCCAGCATTTT; CDR3: CARVMVWVSNQPQHF
D: NA; V: TRBV15; J: TRBJ1-2; size: NA; DNA: TGTGCCACCAGCAGAGGCCCGGGGAGGGTCGAGGGTGGCTACACCTTC; CDR3: CATSRGPGRVEGGYTF
D: TRBD2; V: TRBV7-9; J: TRBJ2-1; size: NA; DNA: TGTGCCAGCAGCTCCCTAGCGGACCAATACAATGAGCAGTTCTTC; CDR3: CASSSLADQYNEQFF
D: TRBD1; V: TRBV30; J: TRBJ1-5; size: NA; DNA: TGTGCCTGGAGTTGGGGCGGACAGGGGGACCATCAGCCCCAGCATTTT; CDR3: CAWSWGGQGDHQPQHF
D: NA; V: TRBV21-1; J: TRBJ1-4; size: NA; DNA: TGTGCCAGCAGCAAAGAGGTCAGGGCAGATGCAACTAATGAAAAACTGTTTTTT; CDR3: CASSKEVRADATNEKLFF
D: NA; V: TRBV5-1; J: TRBJ1-4; size: NA; DNA: TGCGCCAGCAGCGCCGATGGGAGGACTAATGAAAAACTGTTTTTT; CDR3: CASSADGRTNEKLFF
D: NA; V: TRBV10-1; J: TRBJ2-3; size: few; DNA: TGCGCCAGCAGTGAGTCTCGGCTAGGACGGACAGATACGCAGTATTTT; CDR3: CASSESRLGRTDTQYF
D: TRBD2; V: TRBV7-2; J: TRBJ2-2; size: NA; DNA: TGTGCCAGCAGCTCGGGACTGTGGACTAGCGGCACCGGGGAGCTGTTTTTT; CDR3: CASSSGLWTSGTGELFF
D: NA; V: TRBV6-5; J: TRBJ2-3; size: NA; DNA: TGTGCCAGCGCCCCCCGGTTCCACACAGATACGCAGTATTTT; CDR3: CASAPRFHTDTQYF
D: NA; V: TRBV5-1; J: TRBJ2-7; size: NA; DNA: TGCGCCAGCAGCTTGTCGACGCCCCCATCAGACGAGCAGTACTTC; CDR3: CASSLSTPPSDEQYF
D: TRBD2; V: TRBV2; J: TRBJ2-1; size: NA; DNA: TGTGCCAGCAGTAAACTAGCGGGAGTCGCTAATGAGCAGTTCTTC; CDR3: CASSKLAGVANEQFF
D: NA; V: TRBV28; J: TRBJ2-5; size: NA; DNA: TGTGCCAGCAGACAAGGATCCAGAGAGACCCAGTACTTC; CDR3: CASRQGSRETQYF
D: NA; V: TRBV6-2/TRBV6-3; J: TRBJ1-1; size: NA; DNA: TGTGCCAGCAGTTACGAGGGGCGGAACACTGAAGCTTTCTTT; CDR3: CASSYEGRNTEAFF
D: TRBD2; V: TRBV30; J: TRBJ2-7; size: NA; DNA: TGTGCCTGGAGTGCGGGACTAGCGGGATACGAGCAGTACTTC; CDR3: CAWSAGLAGYEQYF
D: TRBD2; V: TRBV2; J: TRBJ2-5; size: NA; DNA: TGTGCCAGCAGTGAAGCGGGGGAGCGGGAGCCAGAGACCCAGTACTTC; CDR3: CASSEAGEREPETQYF
D: NA; V: TRBV30; J: TRBJ1-3; size: NA; DNA: TGTGCCTGGAGCTACTCGAAAGTTGGCACCATATATTTT; CDR3: CAWSYSKVGTIYF
D: NA; V: TRBV12-3/TRBV12-4; J: TRBJ1-5; size: NA; DNA: TGTGCCAGCAGTGTGGCAGGGCCCCAGCATTTT; CDR3: CASSVAGPQHF
D: NA; V: TRBV6-2/TRBV6-3; J: TRBJ1-2; size: NA; DNA: TGTGCCAGCAGCAATCAGGGCGGCTACACCTTC; CDR3: CASSNQGGYTF
D: NA; V: TRBV24-1; J: TRBJ2-1; size: once; DNA: TGTGCCACCAGTGATTTCCAGCGGTCCGATGGGAATGAGCAGTTCTTC; CDR3: CATSDFQRSDGNEQFF
D: NA; V: TRBV27; J: TRBJ1-1; size: once; DNA: TGTGCCAGCAGTTTAGGGGACGGGCTTGGGGAAGCTTTCTTT; CDR3: CASSLGDGLGEAFF
D: NA; V: TRBV4-1; J: TRBJ1-2; size: NA; DNA: TGCGCCAGCAGCCAAGACAGGGTAGGAGATGGCTACACCTTC; CDR3: CASSQDRVGDGYTF
D: TRBD1; V: TRBV6-2/TRBV6-3; J: TRBJ1-4; size: once; DNA: TGTGCCAGCAGTCGTGGGACAGCTAATGAAAAACTGTTTTTT; CDR3: CASSRGTANEKLFF